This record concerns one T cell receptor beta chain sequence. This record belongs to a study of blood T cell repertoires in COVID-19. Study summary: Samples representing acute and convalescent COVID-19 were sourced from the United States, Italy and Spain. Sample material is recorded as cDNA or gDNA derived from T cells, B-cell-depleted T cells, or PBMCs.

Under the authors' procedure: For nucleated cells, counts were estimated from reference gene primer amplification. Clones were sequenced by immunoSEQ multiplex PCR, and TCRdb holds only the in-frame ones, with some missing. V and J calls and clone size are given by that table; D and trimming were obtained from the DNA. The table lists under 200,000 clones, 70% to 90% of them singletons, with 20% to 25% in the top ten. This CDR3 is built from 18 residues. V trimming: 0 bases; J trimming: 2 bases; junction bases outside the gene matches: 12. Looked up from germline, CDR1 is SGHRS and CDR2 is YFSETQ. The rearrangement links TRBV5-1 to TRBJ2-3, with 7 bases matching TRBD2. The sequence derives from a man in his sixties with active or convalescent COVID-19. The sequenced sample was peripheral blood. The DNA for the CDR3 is TGCGCCAGCAGCTTGGGTACAGCGGGGTCCGCCAACACAGATACGCAGTATTTT. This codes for CASSLGTAGSANTDTQYF.